The clone carrying this TCR beta chain was observed many times. This entry comes from a study of molecular identifiers for immune sequencing clone quantification. TCRdb re-called the PCR reads through MiXCR, storing one row per CDR3 protein. This sample carries about 510,000 distinct CDR3 sequences, 20% to 25% of them seen once, and the ten largest clones take 0.7% to 0.95%. Germline V gives CDR1 SGHTA, CDR2 FQGNSA. The CDR3 covers 16 residues. V was pared by 5 bases and J by 2 bases, with 12 bases of the junction left unmatched. This receptor was taken from a human donor in good health. Some libraries in this study had Jurkat cell RNA spiked in. The rearrangement uses TRBV7-2 and TRBJ2-7; 7 bases are shared with TRBD1. The material sequenced was naive CD8+ T cells from blood, with Jurkat cell RNA spiked in. The subset denotes: FACS-sorted CD8+CD4-CCR7+CD45RA+ naive T cells. CDR3 in amino acids: CASSPPPRDRTYEQYF. The CDR3 coding sequence is TGTGCCAGCAGCCCACCCCCCCGGGACAGAACCTACGAGCAGTACTTC.